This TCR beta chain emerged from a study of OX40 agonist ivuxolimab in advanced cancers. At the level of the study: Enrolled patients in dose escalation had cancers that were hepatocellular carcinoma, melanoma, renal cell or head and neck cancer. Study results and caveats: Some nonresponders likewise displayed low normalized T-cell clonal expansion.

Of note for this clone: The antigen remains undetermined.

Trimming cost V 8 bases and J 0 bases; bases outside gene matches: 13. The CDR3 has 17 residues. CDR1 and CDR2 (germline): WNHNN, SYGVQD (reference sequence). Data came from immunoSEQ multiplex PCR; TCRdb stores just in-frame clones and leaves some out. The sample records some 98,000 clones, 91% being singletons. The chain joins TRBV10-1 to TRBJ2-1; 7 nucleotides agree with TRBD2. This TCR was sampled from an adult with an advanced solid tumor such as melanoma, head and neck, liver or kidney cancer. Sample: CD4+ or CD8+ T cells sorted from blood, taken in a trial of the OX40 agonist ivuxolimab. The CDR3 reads CASYSSGTTSSYNEQFF. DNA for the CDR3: TGCGCCAGCTATTCCAGCGGGACCACGAGCTCCTACAATGAGCAGTTCTTC.